This TCR beta chain is from a study of blood T cell repertoires in COVID-19. Across the study: The United States, Italy and Spain provided the acute and convalescent COVID-19 samples. The cDNA or gDNA used as material had been derived from T cells, B-cell-depleted T cells, or PBMCs.

This CDR3 spans 17 amino acids. The germline V gene has CDR1 MGHRA and CDR2 YSYEKL. With V trimmed by 4 bases and J by 1 base, 7 bases remained unmatched. In the original workflow: Amplified reference gene primers provided the basis for estimating nucleated cell counts. Generated by immunoSEQ multiplex PCR, the TCRdb table keeps only in-frame clones and is missing some. The V and J calls and clone size are taken from that table; D and trimming were inferred from the DNA. The sample holds under 250,000 clones, about 84% seen once. The sequence was obtained from a man older than 75 with acute or convalescent COVID-19. Source material: peripheral blood. The V gene is TRBV4-1, the J gene TRBJ1-1; 12 nucleotides agree with TRBD1. DNA of the CDR3: TGCGCCAGCAGCCCGGGACAGGGGGCCGGAGGGAACACTGAAGCTTTCTTT. Its protein product is CASSPGQGAGGNTEAFF.